The T cell receptor (beta chain) described here comes from a study of blood T cell repertoires in COVID-19. Study as a whole: PBMCs, B-cell-depleted T cells, or T cells were the source of the cDNA or gDNA that made up the material.

Repertoires were generated with immunoSEQ multiplex PCR, while TCRdb's copy carries only in-frame clones and drops some. The sample has approximately 230,000 clones, around 90% seen once. The germline CDR1 and CDR2 sequences are LGHDT and YNNKEL (reference sequence). There are 16 residues in the CDR3. V gave up 7 bases and J gave up 4 bases, with 22 bases separating them. The V gene is TRBV3-1 (or the pseudogene TRBV3-2), the J gene TRBJ1-2, with D perhaps TRBD1 (5 bases). This TCR was recovered from a man at least 80 years old with acute or convalescent COVID-19. Sequences were obtained from peripheral blood. The DNA of the CDR3 is TGTGCCAGCACCCCACAAAACCCGACAGTCCCCTATGGCTACACCTTC. Translated, it gives CASTPQNPTVPYGYTF.